Listed below are T cell receptor beta chains from one sample, sequenced in a study of T cell responses to AZD1222 COVID-19 vaccine. The table came from immunoSEQ multiplex PCR; TCRdb's copy has only in-frame clones and leaves some out. Among 110,000 or so clones, around 90% were seen once, and the ten largest hold approximately 5.2%. Source: peripheral blood, taken on day 0 of AZD1222 vaccination. Receptors originate from an adult in good health. Each CDR3 is given without its conserved first and last residue. A D gene is named only where the DNA matches it firmly.

cdr3_length	j_call	d_call	v_call	cdr3_aa
15	TRBJ2-3	TRBD2	TRBV3-1/TRBV3-2	ASSQQTSGGARDTQY
11	TRBJ1-2	NA	TRBV24-1	ATSDRTAYVYT
11	TRBJ2-7	NA	TRBV5-8	ASSSRDHYEQY
13	TRBJ2-1	TRBD2	TRBV13	ASSLVGDYENEQF
15	TRBJ1-5	TRBD1	TRBV27	ASSTGQGRDSNQPQH
10	TRBJ2-1	NA	TRBV27	ASSLLGGVQF
14	TRBJ1-3	NA	TRBV15	ATSRGEGSSGNTIY
14	TRBJ1-2	NA	TRBV15	ATSRDGSSRGDGYT
11	TRBJ1-4	NA	TRBV18	ASSPRFGEKLF
13	TRBJ2-5	NA	TRBV7-9	ASSLEAARGETQY
9	TRBJ1-1	NA	TRBV19	ASKLNTEAF
11	TRBJ2-1	NA	TRBV7-3	ASSLAGVNEQF
12	TRBJ1-3	NA	TRBV2	ASSLGFSGNTIY
10	TRBJ1-5	NA	TRBV28	ASSLGSQPQH
15	TRBJ1-6	NA	TRBV7-8	ASSLARGSSYNSPLH
11	TRBJ1-2	NA	TRBV6-6	ASSYGQPGGYT
15	TRBJ2-2	NA	TRBV9	ASSLQGGGFPPGELF
13	TRBJ1-1	NA	TRBV19	AAYDSAEFATEAF
10	TRBJ2-3	NA	TRBV7-2	AASPSADTQY
14	TRBJ1-4	NA	TRBV11-2	ASSAWGGATNEKLF
13	TRBJ1-1	NA	TRBV7-8	ASSLALGTNTEAF
12	TRBJ1-2	NA	TRBV10-3	AISGPERGYGYT
10	TRBJ2-7	NA	TRBV4-3	ASSQDGDEQY
13	TRBJ2-1	NA	TRBV11-2	ASSPRDLSYNEQF
16	TRBJ1-3	NA	TRBV7-8	ASSLAFTGLLSGNTIY
12	TRBJ1-1	TRBD1	TRBV7-3	ASSSPGQTSEAF
10	TRBJ2-7	NA	TRBV6-5	ASSYLKGPVN
10	TRBJ2-3	NA	TRBV6-2/TRBV6-3	ASSYDGAPQY
13	TRBJ2-3	TRBD2	TRBV19	ASSVAGGPTDTQY
11	TRBJ2-1	NA	TRBV6-4	ASSDSPHGEQF
12	TRBJ2-5	NA	TRBV30	AWSWSGNLQTQY
11	TRBJ1-2	NA	TRBV29-1	SVPQGTDYGYT
12	TRBJ1-2	NA	TRBV6-6	ASSYGQGAYGYT
14	TRBJ2-3	TRBD2	TRBV7-2	ASSSKRASGADTQY
12	TRBJ1-2	TRBD1	TRBV6-5	ASSYQGENYGYT
13	TRBJ1-2	TRBD1	TRBV28	ASSIRDRGRDGYT
11	TRBJ2-5	NA	TRBV19	ASKQGLRETQY
10	TRBJ2-5	NA	TRBV30	ALSLTQETQY
10	TRBJ2-7	NA	TRBV18	ASSEGTYEQY
11	TRBJ2-7	NA	TRBV6-2/TRBV6-3	ASSYSRQTEQY
9	TRBJ1-2	NA	TRBV30	AWGRFYGYT